This section outlines one T cell receptor beta chain sequence together with its context. This entry belongs to a study of blood T cell repertoires in COVID-19. Overall study context: Whether acute or convalescent, the COVID-19 samples came from the United States, Italy and Spain. The analysed material was cDNA or gDNA that came from T cells, B-cell-depleted T cells, or PBMCs.

Generated by immunoSEQ multiplex PCR, the TCRdb table keeps only in-frame clones and is missing some. The data show approximately 220,000 clones, around 89% seen once. The length of the CDR3 is 15 residues. Germline V gene lookup returns CDR1 LGHDT and CDR2 YNNKEL (reference sequence). V lost 1 base to trimming and J lost 4 bases; unmatched junction nucleotides: 2. The chain recombines TRBV3-1 (or the pseudogene TRBV3-2) with TRBJ1-2; 11 nucleotides align to TRBD1. The receptor comes from a man between 25 and 39 years old who had recovered from COVID-19. The specimen sequenced was PBMCs or T cells enriched from blood (not recorded which). The CDR3 sequence is CASSQGGTGGYGYTF. In DNA, the CDR3 is TGTGCCAGCAGCCAAGGGGGGACAGGGGGCTATGGCTACACCTTC.